The sequence of this T cell receptor beta chain was determined in a study of technical replicates of blood from a few donors. Measured with immunoSEQ multiplex PCR; TCRdb has only the in-frame clones, and not every one. The data hold tens of thousands of clones, with 80% to 95% observed a single time. V was shortened by 0 bases and J by 3 bases, with 6 bases between the two germline ends. This CDR3 has 13 amino acids. CDR1 and CDR2 (germline): LGHNA, YNFKEQ. The clonotype comes from a human donor in good health. Some clones in this sample may be carry-over from other donors' samples. Sequenced sample: PBMCs. The rearrangement joins TRBV4-2 to TRBJ2-7; D remains unclear. Here the CDR3 reads CASSQDSSYEQYF. The CDR3, as DNA: TGTGCCAGCAGCCAAGATTCCAGCTACGAGCAGTACTTC.